This T cell receptor (beta chain) derives from a study of shared clonotypes between healthy human individuals. The table came from immunoSEQ multiplex PCR; TCRdb's copy has only in-frame clones and leaves some out. This table has some 2,000,000 clones, 85% to 95% appearing once. The CDR3 loop spans 15 amino acids. Trimming at V came to 6 bases and at J to 3 bases, leaving 5 bases not matched to a gene. CDR1 and CDR2 from the germline V gene are MNHNS and SASEGT. This clone showed up just once. The clonotype was recovered from a man aged 18 to 30 in good health. Sequenced input: naive CD4+ T cells sorted from blood. Subset here: CD45RA+ positively selected. J is TRBJ2-7 and V is TRBV6-1; TRBD2 matches 13 bases. This chain's CDR3 is CASSRTSGGDYEQYF. As DNA, the CDR3 is TGTGCCAGCAGCCGGACTAGCGGGGGAGACTACGAGCAGTACTTC.